This T cell receptor beta chain was retrieved from a study of T-cell memory formation after mild COVID-19. Via MiXCR, TCRdb re-called the 5' RACE reads, giving one row per CDR3 protein. The sample includes 57,000 or so distinct CDR3 sequences, 9% to 9.5% of them seen just once. This clonotype was found many times. The TCR was taken from a man between 18 and 35 years old who had mild COVID-19 (a few samples of this study predate the infection). Cell type and time point are not known. The sequenced material came from PBMCs or a T cell subset sorted from them (not recorded which).

CDR3 sequence (DNA): TGTGCCAGCAGACGACAGGGAATAGGTGGGACCCAGTACTTC. Amino acid sequence: CASRRQGIGGTQYF. The V gene is TRBV6-1, the J gene TRBJ2-5; 7 bases agree with TRBD1. The CDR3 is 14 residues long. Germline V CDR1 and CDR2: MNHNS, SASEGT. The J segment lost 7 bases and the V segment lost 6 bases, leaving 11 bases of the junction unmatched.